Described below is a single T cell receptor beta chain sequence and its context. Its antigen target is currently unknown. No base-level quality is on record; no much larger clone is a single base apart. TCRbeta CDR3 regions were amplified from genomic DNA using the immunoSEQ Assay, a bias-controlled multiplex PCR. The study's own analysis went as follows. The number of nucleated cells in each sample was estimated from the amplification of reference gene primers within the assay. To quantify the absolute abundance of each unique TCRbeta CDR3 rearrangement, sequence reads were collapsed and filtered. For each sample, productive Simpson clonality was calculated as the square root of Simpson's diversity index across productive rearrangements. TCRdb holds this immuneACCESS table with in-frame rearrangements only. Some clones are missing; in checked studies, unresolved V genes explain under half, and the rest has no known cause. V and J calls and clone size are as listed in that table; D and trimming were resolved from the DNA. The sample table shows under 100,000 clones, and about nine tenths are seen once. 3% to 4% of the sample belongs to the ten largest clones.

This specimen belongs to a study of blood T cell repertoires in COVID-19 (dated by TCRdb to the early 2020s). Notes on the research overall: Samples covering the acute and convalescent phases of COVID-19 were provided by collaborators in the United States, Italy and Spain. The prospective study material was composed of cDNA or gDNA derived from T cells, B-cell-depleted T cells, or PBMCs. Deeply sampled blood TCRbeta repertoires from subjects exposed to, actively infected with, or recovered from COVID-19 were included in the dataset. The repertoires were released in a freely available public database meant as a resource for research on the immune response to SARS-CoV-2. Samples came from the ongoing ImmuneRACE study (first 160 participants) plus 1,254 subjects from 6 global collaborators. The sample metadata nearly always contained a de-identified subject ID, COVID-19 status, age in years and sex. Where available, HLA class I and class II types were obtained from metadata supplied by the sample provider rather than from assay-based typing. Overall results and qualifications from the work: How much clinical and demographic metadata was included differed by source and by participant, and the metadata was provided uncurated.

Whole blood was collected in K2EDTA tubes by collaborating institutions according to the institutions' own protocols. For TCRbeta analysis, collaborator samples were shipped as frozen whole blood, as isolated PBMCs, or as DNA extracted from either sample type. V and J lose 3 bases and 9 bases, and a span of 15 bases separates them. From the cysteine through the phenylalanine, the CDR3 covers 13 amino acids. Left in the record is the CDR3 DNA by itself, 39 bases read in frame from the first base. Looking up the germline V gene (reference sequence) yields CDR1 GTSNPN and CDR2 SVGIG. This receptor was taken from a woman between 65 and 79 years old with acute or convalescent COVID-19. Source material: peripheral blood. The chain is encoded by TRBV30 joined to TRBJ2-1; a weak D assignment points to TRBD2 (7 bases agree). The CDR3 reads as follows: CAWRGGGRGEQFF. The DNA sequence is as follows: TGTGCCTGGAGAGGAGGGGGGAGGGGTGAGCAGTTCTTC.